These T cell receptor beta chains were read from a single sample in a study of T cell responses to AZD1222 COVID-19 vaccine. The repertoire was sequenced with immunoSEQ multiplex PCR; TCRdb's copy has only in-frame clones and lacks some. The repertoire holds around 180,000 clones, 88% seen once, with less than 0.55% in the top ten. Sequencing used peripheral blood, obtained on day 0 of AZD1222 vaccination. The receptor set was obtained from an adult in good health. The CDR3 runs from the conserved cysteine through the conserved F or W. The D gene is left open where the match is weak. Clone size is not always given. Where it is, it says once, few, many or a class for expanded clones.

CDR3 protein	CDR3 DNA	CDR3 length	V gene	D gene	J gene	clone size
CSASRPVTGVYGYTF	TGCAGTGCTAGTAGGCCCGTCACAGGGGTCTATGGCTACACCTTC	15	TRBV20-1	TRBD1	TRBJ1-2	NA
CASSETSLAGKNTGELFF	TGTGCCAGCAGTGAAACATCACTAGCGGGGAAGAACACCGGGGAGCTGTTTTTT	18	TRBV6-1	TRBD2	TRBJ2-2	NA
CASSPDPSHQPQHF	TGTGCCAGCAGCCCGGACCCAAGTCATCAGCCCCAGCATTTT	14	TRBV7-9	NA	TRBJ1-5	NA
CASSLGREYGYTF	TGTGCCAGCAGCTTAGGACGGGAATATGGCTACACCTTC	13	TRBV11-1	NA	TRBJ1-2	NA
CSVRLSDQPQHF	TGCAGCGTGAGGCTGAGTGATCAGCCCCAGCATTTT	12	TRBV29-1	NA	TRBJ1-5	NA
CASSARSNYGYTF	TGTGCCAGCAGCGCACGATCTAACTATGGCTACACCTTC	13	TRBV9	NA	TRBJ1-2	NA
CASSQGGLAGGETQYF	TGTGCCAGCAGCCAAGGAGGGCTAGCGGGTGGGGAGACCCAGTACTTC	16	TRBV3-1/TRBV3-2	TRBD2	TRBJ2-5	once
CASKTAAPYQETQYF	TGTGCCAGCAAGACCGCGGCTCCCTACCAAGAGACCCAGTACTTC	15	TRBV6-5	NA	TRBJ2-5	NA
CASSTLLAYEQFF	TGTGCCAGCAGTACGCTCTTAGCCTATGAGCAGTTCTTC	13	TRBV6-5	NA	TRBJ2-1	NA
CASSLDLGTPVYVTQYF	TGTGCCAGCAGCTTAGATTTAGGGACTCCTGTGTACGTTACGCAGTATTTT	17	TRBV7-9	NA	TRBJ2-3	NA
CASSPGTGGYNEQFF	TGTGCCAGCAGTCCCGGGACAGGGGGCTACAATGAGCAGTTCTTC	15	TRBV3-1/TRBV3-2	TRBD1	TRBJ2-1	NA
CASANRSSYEQYF	TGTGCCAGCGCAAACAGGAGCTCCTACGAGCAGTACTTC	13	TRBV5-4	NA	TRBJ2-7	NA
CSVVTGGIYEQYF	TGCAGCGTTGTGACAGGGGGAATCTACGAGCAGTACTTC	13	TRBV29-1	TRBD1	TRBJ2-7	NA
CASSQDARTLNEQYF	TGTGCCAGCAGCCAAGATGCTAGAACCCTAAACGAGCAGTACTTC	15	TRBV4-2	NA	TRBJ2-7	NA
CASSPLKGGETQYF	TGTGCCAGCTCACCACTCAAGGGGGGCGAGACCCAGTACTTC	14	TRBV18	NA	TRBJ2-5	NA
CASSQLYEITEAFF	TGTGCCAGCAGCCAGCTCTATGAAATAACTGAAGCTTTCTTT	14	TRBV3-1/TRBV3-2	NA	TRBJ1-1	NA
CASSIGGGSNQPQHF	TGTGCCAGTAGTATCGGGGGGGGAAGCAATCAGCCCCAGCATTTT	15	TRBV19	NA	TRBJ1-5	once
CASNDNGNEKLFF	TGTGCCAGCAACGACAACGGCAATGAAAAACTGTTTTTT	13	TRBV2	NA	TRBJ1-4	few
CASSFAGGYNEQFF	TGTGCCAGCAGCTTCGCGGGCGGTTACAATGAGCAGTTCTTC	14	TRBV7-9	NA	TRBJ2-1	once
CASSLLGYEQYF	TGTGCCAGCAGCCTGCTGGGCTACGAGCAGTACTTC	12	TRBV28	NA	TRBJ2-7	NA
CASTHGRGRNTEAFF	TGTGCCAGCACTCACGGGAGGGGAAGGAACACTGAAGCTTTCTTT	15	TRBV19	NA	TRBJ1-1	NA
CASSESGGYSNQPQHF	TGTGCCAGCAGTGAAAGCGGCGGATATAGCAATCAGCCCCAGCATTTT	16	TRBV6-1	NA	TRBJ1-5	NA
CASSRQGQGYTGELFF	TGTGCCAGCAGCCGTCAGGGACAGGGTTACACCGGGGAGCTGTTTTTT	16	TRBV3-1/TRBV3-2	TRBD1	TRBJ2-2	NA
CASSSDGVYGYTF	TGTGCCAGCAGTTCTGACGGAGTCTATGGCTACACCTTC	13	TRBV5-4	NA	TRBJ1-2	once
CASSPAGEGEQYF	TGTGCCAGCAGCCCAGCGGGAGAAGGCGAGCAGTACTTC	13	TRBV6-5	TRBD2	TRBJ2-7	NA
CASSRSDRGTYEQYF	TGTGCCAGCAGTCGATCAGACAGAGGCACCTACGAGCAGTACTTC	15	TRBV6-6	NA	TRBJ2-7	NA
CASSPVTGELFF	TGTGCCAGCAGTCCGGTCACCGGGGAGCTGTTTTTT	12	TRBV27	NA	TRBJ2-2	NA
CASGPLARSYNEQFF	TGTGCCAGCGGTCCCCTAGCTAGGTCCTACAATGAGCAGTTCTTC	15	TRBV27	NA	TRBJ2-1	NA
CASSPSGTSGYNEQFF	TGCGCCAGCAGCCCGTCAGGGACTAGCGGCTACAATGAGCAGTTCTTC	16	TRBV4-3	TRBD2	TRBJ2-1	NA
CASAVTTSGRTSTDTQYF	TGTGCTAGTGCCGTCACGACTAGCGGGAGGACTAGCACAGATACGCAGTATTTT	18	TRBV12-5	TRBD2	TRBJ2-3	NA
CATSDRRNSTRAGGPHEQYF	TGTGCCACCAGTGATCGGCGAAATTCTACTAGGGCGGGAGGGCCCCACGAGCAGTACTTC	20	TRBV24-1	TRBD2	TRBJ2-7	NA
CAWSRAGVFLYGYTF	TGTGCCTGGAGTCGTGCAGGAGTTTTCCTCTATGGCTACACCTTC	15	TRBV30	NA	TRBJ1-2	NA
CASSPSGAGVNVLTF	TGTGCCAGCAGCCCCAGCGGGGCGGGGGTCAACGTCCTGACTTTC	15	TRBV14	TRBD2	TRBJ2-6	NA
CASSQTRDRGNQPQHF	TGTGCCAGCTCACAGACCCGGGACAGGGGCAATCAGCCCCAGCATTTT	16	TRBV18	TRBD1	TRBJ1-5	NA
CASRDRGRLGYTF	TGTGCCAGCAGGGACAGGGGGCGGCTTGGCTACACCTTC	13	TRBV5-4	TRBD1	TRBJ1-2	few
CASSPPGTGIYGYTF	TGTGCCAGCTCACCCCCCGGGACAGGAATTTATGGCTACACCTTC	15	TRBV18	TRBD1	TRBJ1-2	NA
CASSIGQGLSYEQYF	TGTGCCAGTAGTATAGGGCAGGGTCTATCCTACGAGCAGTACTTC	15	TRBV19	NA	TRBJ2-7	NA
CASTAKREHLDTQYF	TGTGCCAGCACGGCCAAGCGGGAGCATTTAGATACGCAGTATTTT	15	TRBV6-5	TRBD2	TRBJ2-3	NA
CASGFTGGAYEKLFF	TGTGCTAGTGGTTTTACAGGGGGCGCTTATGAAAAACTGTTTTTT	15	TRBV12-5	TRBD1	TRBJ1-4	NA
CASSEVLSNQPQHF	TGTGCCAGCAGTGAAGTCCTTAGCAATCAGCCCCAGCATTTT	14	TRBV6-1	NA	TRBJ1-5	NA
CASSSRGGGEKLFF	TGTGCCAGCAGTTCCCGTGGAGGGGGTGAAAAACTGTTTTTT	14	TRBV27	NA	TRBJ1-4	NA
CASSLSWVNTEAFF	TGTGCCAGCAGTTTATCTTGGGTGAACACTGAAGCTTTCTTT	14	TRBV28	NA	TRBJ1-1	NA
CASSLEGVQGAEEKLFF	TGTGCCAGCAGCTTGGAGGGGGTACAGGGGGCAGAGGAAAAACTGTTTTTT	17	TRBV5-8	TRBD1	TRBJ1-4	NA
CAISADQSGQFF	TGTGCCATCAGTGCAGACCAGTCCGGGCAGTTCTTC	12	TRBV10-3	NA	TRBJ2-1	NA
CASSQTYGGAEKLFF	TGTGCCAGCAGCCAGACTTACGGTGGGGCAGAAAAACTGTTTTTT	15	TRBV5-6	NA	TRBJ1-4	NA
CASSHSTGLGETQYF	TGTGCCAGCTCGCATTCGACAGGCCTGGGGGAGACCCAGTACTTC	15	TRBV18	NA	TRBJ2-5	NA
CASTPQGGNYEQYF	TGTGCCAGTACCCCACAGGGGGGCAACTACGAGCAGTACTTC	14	TRBV19	TRBD1	TRBJ2-7	NA
CASSQDKEKGRRDYGYTF	TGTGCCAGCAGCCAAGATAAGGAAAAGGGGCGGAGGGACTATGGCTACACCTTC	18	TRBV3-1/TRBV3-2	NA	TRBJ1-2	NA
CASRADRLSGNTIYF	TGTGCCAGTAGGGCCGACAGGCTCTCTGGAAACACCATATATTTT	15	TRBV19	NA	TRBJ1-3	NA
CASGAPGGEQFF	TGCGCCAGTGGGGCTCCGGGCGGTGAGCAGTTCTTC	12	TRBV5-1	NA	TRBJ2-1	NA